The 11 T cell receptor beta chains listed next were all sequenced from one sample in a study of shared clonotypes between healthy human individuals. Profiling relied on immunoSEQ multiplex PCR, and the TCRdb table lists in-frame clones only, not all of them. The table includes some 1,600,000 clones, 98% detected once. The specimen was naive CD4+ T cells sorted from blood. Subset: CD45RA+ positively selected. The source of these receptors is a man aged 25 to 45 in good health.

The DNA of the CDR3 is TGTGCCAGCAGTGAGCTAGGGACAGGGGCGGCAGATACGCAGTATTTT. It translates to CASSELGTGAADTQYF. The chain has TRBV25-1 and TRBJ2-3; 10 nucleotides align to TRBD1. In germline, CDR1 is MGHDK, CDR2 SYGVNS. Germline trimming cut 3 bases from V and 4 bases from J; bases unmatched to any gene: 7. The CDR3 consists of 16 residues.

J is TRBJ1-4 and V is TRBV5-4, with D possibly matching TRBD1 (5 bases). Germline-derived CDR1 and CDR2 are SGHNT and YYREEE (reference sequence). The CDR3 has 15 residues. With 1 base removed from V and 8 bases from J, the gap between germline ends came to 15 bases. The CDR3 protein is CASSLSGAQGEKLFF. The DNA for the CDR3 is TGTGCCAGCAGCTTGTCTGGGGCCCAAGGAGAAAAACTGTTTTTT.

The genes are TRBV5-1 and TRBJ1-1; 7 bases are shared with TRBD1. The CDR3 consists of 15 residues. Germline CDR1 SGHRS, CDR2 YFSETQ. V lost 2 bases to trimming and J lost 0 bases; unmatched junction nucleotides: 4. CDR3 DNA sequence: TGCGCCAGCAGCTTCCAGGGGGACATGAACACTGAAGCTTTCTTT. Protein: CASSFQGDMNTEAFF.

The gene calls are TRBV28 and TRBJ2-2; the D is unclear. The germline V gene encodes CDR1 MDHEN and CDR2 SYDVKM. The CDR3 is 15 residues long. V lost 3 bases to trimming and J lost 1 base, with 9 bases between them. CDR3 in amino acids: CASSFILGNTGELFF. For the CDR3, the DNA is TGTGCCAGCAGTTTTATTCTGGGGAACACCGGGGAGCTGTTTTTT.

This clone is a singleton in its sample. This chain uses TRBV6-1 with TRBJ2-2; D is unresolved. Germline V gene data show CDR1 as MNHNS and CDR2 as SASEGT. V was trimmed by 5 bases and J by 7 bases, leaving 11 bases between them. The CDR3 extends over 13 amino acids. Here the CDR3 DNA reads TGTGCCAGCAGTCGACAACAAAACGGGGAGCTGTTTTTT. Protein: CASSRQQNGELFF.

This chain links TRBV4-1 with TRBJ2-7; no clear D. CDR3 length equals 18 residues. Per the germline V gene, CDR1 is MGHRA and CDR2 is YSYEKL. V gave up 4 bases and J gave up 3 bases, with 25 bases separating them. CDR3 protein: CASSPPTSGAYPHYEQYF. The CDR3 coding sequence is TGCGCCAGCAGCCCCCCCACATCCGGAGCATATCCCCACTACGAGCAGTACTTC.

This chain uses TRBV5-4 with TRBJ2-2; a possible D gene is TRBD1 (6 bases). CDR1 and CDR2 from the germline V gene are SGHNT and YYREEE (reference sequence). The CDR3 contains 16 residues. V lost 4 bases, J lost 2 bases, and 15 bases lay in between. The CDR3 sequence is CASSPQTGVNTGELFF. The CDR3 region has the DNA TGTGCCAGCAGCCCCCAGACAGGCGTAAACACCGGGGAGCTGTTTTTT.

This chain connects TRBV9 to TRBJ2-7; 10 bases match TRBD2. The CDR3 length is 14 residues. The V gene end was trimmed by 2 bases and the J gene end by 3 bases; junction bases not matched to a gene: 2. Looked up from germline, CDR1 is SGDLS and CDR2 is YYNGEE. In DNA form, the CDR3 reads TGTGCCAGCAGCGTCGGGACTAGCGACTACGAGCAGTACTTC. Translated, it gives CASSVGTSDYEQYF.

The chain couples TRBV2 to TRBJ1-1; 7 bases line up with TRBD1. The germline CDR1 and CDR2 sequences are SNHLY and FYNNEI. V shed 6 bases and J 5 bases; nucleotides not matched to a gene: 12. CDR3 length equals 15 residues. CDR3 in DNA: TGTGCCAGCAGGGGGGGCTGGACAGGTTGGACTGAAGCTTTCTTT. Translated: CASRGGWTGWTEAFF.

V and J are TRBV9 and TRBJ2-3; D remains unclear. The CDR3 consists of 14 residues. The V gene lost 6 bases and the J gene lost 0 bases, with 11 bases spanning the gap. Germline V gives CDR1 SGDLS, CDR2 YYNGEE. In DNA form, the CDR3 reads TGTGCCAGCAACTCACTGACTAGCACAGATACGCAGTATTTT. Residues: CASNSLTSTDTQYF.

CDR3 region: CASSPDTSSNQPQHF. CDR3 DNA: TGTGCCAGCAGTCCAGACACGAGTAGCAATCAGCCCCAGCATTTT. The rearrangement links TRBV28 to TRBJ1-5; D unclear. Trimming shortened V by 5 bases and J by 0 bases, and 11 bases separated the two germline ends. CDR1 and CDR2 from the germline V gene are MDHEN and SYDVKM. This CDR3 is built from 15 residues. Complete variable domain (other parts from reference TRBV28 and TRBJ1-5): DVKVTQSSRYLVKRTGEKVFLECVQDMDHENMFWYRQDPGLGLRLIYFSYDVKMKEKGDIPEGYSVSREKKERFSLILESASTNQTSMYLCASSPDTSSNQPQHFGDGTRLSIL.